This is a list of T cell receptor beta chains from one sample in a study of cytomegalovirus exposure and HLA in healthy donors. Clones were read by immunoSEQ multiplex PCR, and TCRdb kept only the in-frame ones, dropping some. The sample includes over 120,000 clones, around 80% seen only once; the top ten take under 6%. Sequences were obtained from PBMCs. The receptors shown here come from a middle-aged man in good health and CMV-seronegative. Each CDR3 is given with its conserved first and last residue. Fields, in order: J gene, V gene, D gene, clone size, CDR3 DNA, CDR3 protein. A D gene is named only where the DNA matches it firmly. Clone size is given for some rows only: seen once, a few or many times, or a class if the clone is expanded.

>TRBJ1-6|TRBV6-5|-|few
TGTGCCAGCAGTTACGGGGCAGGACGGAATAATTCACCCCTCCACTTT
CASSYGAGRNNSPLHF
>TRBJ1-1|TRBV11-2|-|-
TGTGCCAGCAGCTTCCCGGGTGTGAACACTGAAGCTTTCTTT
CASSFPGVNTEAFF
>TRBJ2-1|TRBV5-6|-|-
TGTGCCAGCAGCTTTTTTATGGGAGGGGGGCCCTACAATGAGCAGTTCTTC
CASSFFMGGGPYNEQFF
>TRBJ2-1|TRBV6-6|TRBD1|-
TGTGCCAGCAGCCTTACAGGGGGCGCTTCTTGGGAGCAGTTCTTC
CASSLTGGASWEQFF
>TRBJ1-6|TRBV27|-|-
TGTGCCAGCAGTTTACTAACAGTTAGAAATTCACCCCTCCACTTT
CASSLLTVRNSPLHF
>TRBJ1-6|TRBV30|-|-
TGTGCCTGGACCCACGTCACAGTTAATTCACCCCTCCACTTT
CAWTHVTVNSPLHF
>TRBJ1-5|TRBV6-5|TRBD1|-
TGTGCCAGCAGTTACCGGGCAGGGGGCGCGCATTTT
CASSYRAGGAHF
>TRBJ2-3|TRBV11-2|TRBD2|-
TGTGCCAGCAGCTTAGAAGCTAGCGGATACACAGATACGCAGTATTTT
CASSLEASGYTDTQYF
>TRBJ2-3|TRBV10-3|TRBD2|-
TGTGCCATCAGCCCAACTAGCGGGGGGGCTCCTAGCACAGATACGCAGTATTTT
CAISPTSGGAPSTDTQYF
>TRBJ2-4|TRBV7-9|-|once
TGTGCCAGCAGCCTCGGAGGAGGAAACATTCAGTACTTC
CASSLGGGNIQYF
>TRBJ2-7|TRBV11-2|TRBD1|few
TGTGCCAGCAGCTTGGGGACAGGGACAGTGAGCGAGCAGTACTTC
CASSLGTGTVSEQYF
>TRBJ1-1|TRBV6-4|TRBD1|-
TGTGCCAGCAGTGATACGGACAGGGCCACTGAAGCTTTCTTT
CASSDTDRATEAFF
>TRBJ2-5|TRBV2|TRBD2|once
TGTGCCAGCAGTGAAGCGCGATTGGGCGGGGGGACCCAGTACTTC
CASSEARLGGGTQYF
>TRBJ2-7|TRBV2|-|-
TGTGCCAGCCGGTCGTTAGAGCAGTACTTC
CASRSLEQYF
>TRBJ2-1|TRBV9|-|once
TGTGCCAGCAGCGTATTATCCACTTCCCTCTCCTACAATGAGCAGTTCTTC
CASSVLSTSLSYNEQFF
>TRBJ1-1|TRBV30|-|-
TGTGCCTGGAGCCCGGGACCGGGGGTCACTGAAGCTTTCTTT
CAWSPGPGVTEAFF
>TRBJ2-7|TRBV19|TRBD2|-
TGTGCCAGTAGTATTGCTAGCGGGGCAGGAGAGCAGTACTTC
CASSIASGAGEQYF
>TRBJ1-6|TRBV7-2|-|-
TGTGCCAGCAGCTCGGGACAATGGAGTTCACCCCTCCACTTT
CASSSGQWSSPLHF
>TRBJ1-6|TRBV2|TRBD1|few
TGTGCCAGCAGAATACAGGGGGAGGCACCCCTCCACTTT
CASRIQGEAPLHF
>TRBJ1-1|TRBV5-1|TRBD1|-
TGCGCCAGCAGAGGGGGACAGAAAATGAACACTGAAGCTTTCTTT
CASRGGQKMNTEAFF
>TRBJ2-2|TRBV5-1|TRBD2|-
TGCGCCAGTGTACGTGTAGCGGGGGCGAACACCGGGGAGCTGTTTTTT
CASVRVAGANTGELFF
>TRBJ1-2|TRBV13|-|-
TGTGCCAGCAGCTTATCCCGACAGAACAACTATGGCTACACCTTC
CASSLSRQNNYGYTF
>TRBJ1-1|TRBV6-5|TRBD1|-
TGTGCCAGCAGACTAAGGACAGGGAAGAACACTGAAGCTTTCTTT
CASRLRTGKNTEAFF
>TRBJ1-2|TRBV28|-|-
TGTGCCAGCAAAGGGGGGGTCCCCTATGGCTACACCTTC
CASKGGVPYGYTF
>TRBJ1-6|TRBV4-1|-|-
TGCGCCAGCAGCCAAGTCGTCGGGTATAATTCCCCCCTCCACTTT
CASSQVVGYNSPLHF
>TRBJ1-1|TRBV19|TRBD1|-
TGTGCCAGTAGACGGGTTACAGGGGTCACTGAAGCTTTCTTT
CASRRVTGVTEAFF
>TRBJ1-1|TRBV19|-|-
TGTGCCAGTAGTGCCGCCGGGGGCACTGAAGCTTTCTTT
CASSAAGGTEAFF